This T cell receptor (beta chain) was sequenced for a study of blood T cells in healthy people across ages. The authors extracted at least 6 micrograms of total RNA per sample. Concerning this clonotype itself: As yet, its antigen is unknown.

With a J-beta primer mix and a sample-barcoded 5' primer, a second PCR ran about 6 to 11 cycles. Via MiXCR, TCRdb re-called the 5' RACE reads, giving one row per CDR3 protein. Among over 600,000 distinct CDR3 sequences, roughly two fifths were seen once, and the ten largest hold about 32%. This CDR3 comprises 16 residues. Germline CDR1 and CDR2: SNHLY and FYNNEI. V was clipped by 6 bases and J by 10 bases; unmatched bases: 15. The study, taken as a whole, reports: Lack of knowledge of donor CMV status possibly confounded expanded clonotype changes.

Sequencing was carried out using blood. This TCR came from an elderly man in good health. This chain joins TRBV2 and TRBJ2-1, with 10 bases that match TRBD1. The CDR3 here is CASSLDRGKAPGEQFF. DNA of the CDR3: TGTGCCAGCAGCCTGGACAGGGGGAAAGCTCCGGGGGAGCAGTTCTTC.